These 30 T cell receptor beta chains originate from one sample sequenced in a study of blood T cell repertoires in COVID-19. Profiling relied on immunoSEQ multiplex PCR, and the TCRdb table lists in-frame clones only, not all of them. The sample records about 140,000 clones, more than 65% being singletons. The sequenced sample was peripheral blood. The receptors shown here come from a human donor in a cohort sampled during active COVID-19.

This chain links TRBV27 with TRBJ1-1; D gene unclear. Germline CDR1 and CDR2: MNHEY and SMNVEV (reference sequence). The V end lost 0 bases, the J end lost 3 bases, and 17 bases lay between the germline ends. The CDR3 covers 17 residues. The chain's CDR3 is CASSLSVGGVGYTEAFF. DNA of the CDR3: TGTGCCAGCAGTTTATCGGTAGGCGGGGTCGGTTACACTGAAGCTTTCTTT.

J is TRBJ1-4 and V is TRBV6-6, with 8 bases identical to TRBD1. V gave up 4 bases and J gave up 6 bases; unmatched junction bases: 4. Germline-derived CDR1 and CDR2 are MNHNY and SVGAGI (reference sequence). This CDR3 has 14 residues. The CDR3 sequence: CASSFRGQDEKLFF. CDR3 in DNA: TGTGCCAGCAGTTTCAGGGGGCAGGATGAAAAACTGTTTTTT.

V is TRBV3-1 (or the pseudogene TRBV3-2) and J is TRBJ2-3; TRBD2 agrees at 8 bases. Germline CDR1 LGHDT, CDR2 YNNKEL (reference sequence). The V and J ends lost 5 bases and 6 bases, in that order; junction bases with no gene match: 7. The CDR3 sequence is 14 residues long. This CDR3 is CASSTRTGGDTQYF. Written as DNA, the CDR3 is TGTGCCAGCAGCACCCGGACGGGGGGGGATACGCAGTATTTT.

V is TRBV6-5 and J is TRBJ1-4; D might be TRBD1 (6 bases). This CDR3 spans 14 amino acids. Germline lookup yields CDR1 MNHEY and CDR2 SVGAGI. V was clipped by 6 bases and J by 7 bases, with 15 bases between them. The DNA for the CDR3 is TGTGCCAGCAGCCGAGGGGGTTGGGGTGAAAAACTGTTTTTT. This codes for CASSRGGWGEKLFF.

The CDR3 DNA follows: TGTGCCAGCAGTTACTCGGTGTCCGGGGCCTACGAGCAGTACTTC. This encodes CASSYSVSGAYEQYF. This chain connects TRBV6-2 or TRBV6-3 to TRBJ2-7; tentative D call: TRBD2 (5 bases). CDR3 length: 15 residues. Germline CDR1 is MNHEY and CDR2 is SVGEGT. V was trimmed by 0 bases and J by 2 bases, leaving 11 bases between them.

V gene TRBV11-1 combines with J gene TRBJ2-7; 8 bases map to TRBD1. Trimming took 5 bases from V and 5 from J; bases not matched to a gene: 11. This CDR3 contains 15 residues. Germline assignment: CDR1 SGHAT and CDR2 FQDESV (reference sequence). The CDR3 nucleotides are TGTGCCAGCAGCCTAGGGGACAGGAGGAAAGACGAGCAGTACTTC. Protein: CASSLGDRRKDEQYF.

CDR3 residues: CASSQGLDLSEQYF. For the CDR3, the DNA is TGTGCCAGCAGCCAAGGGCTAGACCTTTCCGAGCAGTACTTC. The gene calls are TRBV3-1 (or the pseudogene TRBV3-2) and TRBJ2-7, with unresolved D. The V and J ends lost 1 base and 6 bases respectively, with 13 bases between them. The CDR3 extends over 14 amino acids. Germline V CDR1 and CDR2: LGHDT, YNNKEL (reference sequence).

On this clone itself: The germline gene is not matched at one end of the junction; a read error may be the cause. J is TRBJ2-1 and V is TRBV11-2; tentatively, D is TRBD1 (6 bases). The germline V gene has CDR1 SGHAT and CDR2 FQNNGV. The CDR3 spans 16 residues. DNA of the CDR3: TGTGCCAGCAGCTTCGACACAGGGTATGGGGACAATAAGCAGTTCTTC. Protein sequence: CASSFDTGYGDNKQFF.

This chain links TRBV11-2 with TRBJ1-2; 12 positions match TRBD1. This CDR3 contains 14 residues. Germline loops: CDR1 SGHAT, CDR2 FQNNGV. The ends lost 3 bases at V and 8 bases at J; junction bases unmatched: 4. The CDR3 nucleotides are TGTGCCAGCAGCTTTGGGACAGGGGGCGAAGGCTACACCTTC. It translates to CASSFGTGGEGYTF.

V is TRBV5-8 and J is TRBJ1-6; perhaps TRBD1 as D (6 bases). CDR3 length equals 14 residues. The germline V and J ends were trimmed by 5 bases and 7 bases, with 13 bases remaining between them. The germline gives CDR1 SGHTS, CDR2 YDEGEE. CDR3 sequence (DNA): TGTGCCAGCAGTTTTGGTGACAGGAATTCACCCCTCCACTTT. It encodes CASSFGDRNSPLHF. The full variable domain, its missing parts supplied by reference TRBV5-8 and TRBJ1-6, is EAGVTQSPTHLIKTRGQQATLRCSPISGHTSVYWYQQALGLGLQFLLWYDEGEERNRGNFPPRFSGRQFPNYSSELNVNALELEDSALYLCASSFGDRNSPLHFGNGTRLTVT.

The gene calls are TRBV5-6 and TRBJ1-6, with a weak D call TRBD1 (5 bases). This CDR3 spans 12 amino acids. Germline V CDR1 and CDR2: SGHDT, YYEEEE. Trimming left V 3 bases short and J 18 bases short, with 16 bases between. CDR3 nucleotide sequence: TGTGCCAGCAGCTCCCAGGGTTGGGCTCCCCACTTT. Protein sequence: CASSSQGWAPHF. The full variable domain, rest sourced from reference TRBV5-6 and TRBJ1-6, is DAGVTQSPTHLIKTRGQQVTLRCSPKSGHDTVSWYQQALGQGPQFIFQYYEEEERQRGNFPDRFSGHQFPNYSSELNVNALLLGDSALYLCASSSQGWAPHFGNGTRLTVT.

The V call is TRBV29-1, the J call TRBJ1-1, with 8 nucleotides matching TRBD1. The CDR3 is made up of 16 amino acids. Trimming at V came to 7 bases and at J to 1 base, leaving 14 bases not matched to a gene. Germline V gene data show CDR1 as SQVTM and CDR2 as ANQGSEA. In nucleotides, the CDR3 is TGCAGCGCCAGGGGGCCATTGAAGCCGGGGAACACTGAAGCTTTCTTT. This gives the protein CSARGPLKPGNTEAFF.

This clone was seen just once. The chain combines TRBV10-3 with TRBJ2-1, with a possible D match to TRBD2 (5 bases). The CDR3 is 11 residues long. The V end was cut by 4 bases, the J end by 8 bases, with 6 bases between. Germline lookup yields CDR1 ENHRY and CDR2 SYGVKD. CDR3 loop: CAISARDEQFF. The CDR3 DNA reads TGTGCCATCAGTGCGCGGGATGAGCAGTTCTTC.

This chain links TRBV5-1 with TRBJ1-2, with 8 bases that match TRBD1. CDR3 length: 15 amino acids. CDR1 is SGHRS, CDR2 YFSETQ, per germline. The trim removed 5 bases at V and 5 bases at J, leaving 11 bases unmatched. The DNA of the CDR3 is TGCGCCAGCAGTCCAACCGGACAGGGAATTTATGGCTACACCTTC. This translates into CASSPTGQGIYGYTF.

The chain employs TRBV5-6 and TRBJ1-5; TRBD1 matches 7 bases. The CDR3 is 15 amino acids. Germline CDR1 is SGHDT and CDR2 is YYEEEE. Germline trimming cut 2 bases from V and 6 bases from J; bases unmatched to any gene: 8. The CDR3 reads CASSFRQGLSQPQHF. DNA of the CDR3: TGTGCCAGCAGCTTCCGACAGGGACTCTCTCAGCCCCAGCATTTT. Looking up the rest from reference TRBV5-6 and TRBJ1-5 gives the full variable domain: DAGVTQSPTHLIKTRGQQVTLRCSPKSGHDTVSWYQQALGQGPQFIFQYYEEEERQRGNFPDRFSGHQFPNYSSELNVNALLLGDSALYLCASSFRQGLSQPQHFGDGTRLSIL.

This chain uses TRBV2 with TRBJ2-7; 8 nucleotides align to TRBD1. This CDR3 is built from 15 residues. From germline, CDR1 is SNHLY and CDR2 FYNNEI. V shed 6 bases and J 2 bases; nucleotides not matched to a gene: 9. CDR3 loop: CASSLSRQGTYEQYF. CDR3 DNA: TGTGCCAGCAGCTTAAGTCGACAGGGGACCTACGAGCAGTACTTC. Full variable domain (outside the CDR3, taken from reference TRBV2 and TRBJ2-7): EPEVTQTPSHQVTQMGQEVILRCVPISNHLYFYWYRQILGQKVEFLVSFYNNEISEKSEIFDDQFSVERPDGSNFTLKIRSTKLEDSAMYFCASSLSRQGTYEQYFGPGTRLTVT.

This chain uses TRBV29-1 with TRBJ1-2, with D possibly being TRBD1 (5 bases). Germline assignment: CDR1 SQVTM and CDR2 ANQGSEA. This CDR3 spans 10 amino acids. V was shortened by 4 bases and J by 8 bases, with 8 bases between the two germline ends. The CDR3: CSVGQGGYTF. CDR3 DNA: TGCAGCGTTGGGCAGGGAGGCTACACCTTC.

V gene TRBV5-4 combines with J gene TRBJ2-5; 9 bases line up with TRBD2. The CDR3 consists of 16 residues. CDR1 is SGHNT and CDR2 is YYREEE in the germline V gene (reference sequence). The trim removed 7 bases at V and 2 bases at J, leaving 12 bases unmatched. DNA of the CDR3: TGTGCCAGCGGTTACACGGGGCGGGGGGGGCAAGAGACCCAGTACTTC. Encoded protein: CASGYTGRGGQETQYF. Full variable domain (remainder filled in from reference TRBV5-4 and TRBJ2-5): ETGVTQSPTHLIKTRGQQVTLRCSSQSGHNTVSWYQQALGQGPQFIFQYYREEENGRGNFPPRFSGLQFPNYSSELNVNALELDDSALYLCASGYTGRGGQETQYFGPGTRLLVL.

This clone was detected only once. The gene calls are TRBV6-5 and TRBJ1-2, with 7 bases lining up with TRBD1. The germline CDR1 and CDR2 sequences are MNHEY and SVGAGI. CDR3 length equals 13 residues. With V trimmed by 4 bases and J by 6 bases, 5 bases remained unmatched. The CDR3 coding sequence is TGTGCCAGCAGTTCACAGGGGATCCATGGCTACACCTTC. Protein sequence: CASSSQGIHGYTF.

The rearrangement uses TRBV4-1 and TRBJ2-5; the D is unclear. There are 15 residues in the CDR3. Germline CDR1 and CDR2: MGHRA and YSYEKL. The ends were cut back, 4 bases at V and 2 bases at J, with 14 bases in the middle. The DNA of the CDR3 is TGCGCCAGCAGCCCACGCCGCGCGGTGCAAGAGACCCAGTACTTC. Translated, it gives CASSPRRAVQETQYF.

The rearrangement links TRBV14 to TRBJ2-6, with D maybe TRBD1 (5 bases). Looked up from germline, CDR1 is SGHDN and CDR2 is FVKESK. Trimming stripped 4 bases from V and 2 bases from J, with 24 bases between. The CDR3 has 20 residues. The CDR3 is CASSPNRPRTPLAGANVLTF. DNA for the CDR3: TGTGCCAGCAGCCCGAACAGGCCACGAACACCCCTGGCTGGGGCCAACGTCCTGACTTTC.

The gene calls are TRBV7-6 and TRBJ2-1, with 7 positions matching TRBD1. CDR1 and CDR2 from the germline V gene are SGHVS and FNYEAQ. With V trimmed by 2 bases and J by 1 base, 14 bases remained unmatched. The CDR3 is 19 residues long. The CDR3 region has the DNA TGTGCCAGCAGCTTATTTGGTGGTGTTGGGACAGTGTCCTACAATGAGCAGTTCTTC. It specifies CASSLFGGVGTVSYNEQFF.

The genes are TRBV6-5 and TRBJ1-4; 9 bases are a match to TRBD1. Per germline, CDR1 MNHEY and CDR2 SVGAGI. Unmatched junction bases numbered 8, after V lost 5 bases and J lost 7 bases. The CDR3 consists of 15 residues. CDR3 DNA sequence: TGTGCCAGCAGTAGATCCGGGACAGGGTTTGAAAAACTGTTTTTT. As protein: CASSRSGTGFEKLFF.

The rearrangement links TRBV6-5 to TRBJ1-5; D possibly corresponds to TRBD1 (6 bases). V was pared by 5 bases and J by 4 bases, with 15 bases between. Germline V gene lookup returns CDR1 MNHEY and CDR2 SVGAGI. The CDR3 extends over 15 amino acids. CDR3 sequence reads: CASSPTNRVNQPQHF. The CDR3, as DNA: TGTGCCAGCAGTCCAACAAACAGGGTTAATCAGCCCCAGCATTTT.

The rearrangement joins TRBV24-1 to TRBJ2-3; D is possibly TRBD1 (5 bases). CDR1 and CDR2 (germline): KGHDR, SFDVKD. The CDR3 contains 16 residues. Trimming removed 8 bases from V and 2 bases from J, with 19 bases in between. The CDR3 DNA reads as TGTGCCACCACCCCCTGGACAAGGGGCTACACAGATACGCAGTATTTT. Translation gives CATTPWTRGYTDTQYF.

V gene TRBV7-3 combines with J gene TRBJ2-1; 7 nucleotides line up with TRBD1. Germline-derived CDR1 and CDR2 are SGHTA and FQGTGA. V lost 0 bases, J lost 1 base, and 9 bases stayed unmatched. CDR3 length: 18 residues. The CDR3 reads CASSLTVGQAPSYNEQFF. CDR3 nucleotides: TGTGCCAGCAGCTTAACGGTCGGACAGGCGCCGTCCTACAATGAGCAGTTCTTC.

This clone has just one count. The V and J genes are TRBV18 and TRBJ1-2; TRBD1 matches 11 bases. Germline V gives CDR1 KGHSH, CDR2 LQKENI. Trimming cost V 8 bases and J 4 bases; bases outside gene matches: 9. The CDR3 loop spans 15 amino acids. The CDR3 nucleotides read TGTGCCAGCACAAGCCCCGGGACAGGGGGCTATGGCTACACCTTC. Protein product: CASTSPGTGGYGYTF.

This chain uses TRBV5-6 with TRBJ2-5; 7 positions agree with TRBD2. J lost 5 bases, V lost 1 base, and 14 bases had no gene match. Germline V gene sequence: CDR1 SGHDT, CDR2 YYEEEE. The CDR3 sequence is 17 residues long. The CDR3 spells CASSLRAWGRGPETQYF. The CDR3 bases are TGTGCCAGCAGCTTGAGGGCCTGGGGGAGGGGTCCTGAGACCCAGTACTTC.

The chain couples TRBV6-1 to TRBJ1-4; 7 bases line up with TRBD1. V dropped 0 bases and J dropped 7; count of bases not matched to a gene: 5. The CDR3 is 15 residues long. The germline CDR1 and CDR2 sequences are MNHNS and SASEGT. CDR3 amino acids: CASSEARGPSEKLFF. The CDR3 coding sequence is TGTGCCAGCAGTGAAGCGAGGGGGCCGAGTGAAAAACTGTTTTTT.

To note about this clone: In the same sample, other DNA sequences code for this CDR3. Here the CDR3 reads CATLRGGTGELFF. The CDR3 DNA is TGTGCCACCCTGAGGGGGGGCACCGGGGAGCTGTTTTTT. The chain has TRBV6-5 and TRBJ2-2; TRBD2 might be the D (7 bases). The CDR3 is 13 residues long. The V gene's germline CDR1 is MNHEY and CDR2 SVGAGI. V shed 10 bases and J shed 4 bases, with 13 bases lying between them.